The clone carrying this T cell receptor beta chain was counted at least ten times. As yet, its antigen is unknown. Using RNA transcripts as the source, TCR beta CDR3 regions were amplified. When the TCR CDR3 underwent first-round RT-PCR, the HTBI primer set was used. TCRdb re-derived calls from the multiplex PCR reads in MiXCR, one entry per CDR3 protein. In the table there are 410,000 or so distinct CDR3 sequences, about 15% of which are singletons. The sample is drawn from a study of T cells in Graves' hyperthyroidism and ophthalmopathy. About the study: Peripheral blood specimens were obtained at initial diagnosis, prior to any treatment.

The study, taken as a whole, reports: Blood also carried most thyroid clonotypes expanded above 0.001. Ophthalmopathy got predicted by the model a median roughly six months before its onset.

The V gene lost 5 bases and the J gene lost 0 bases, with 17 bases spanning the gap. The CDR3 length is 16 residues. Germline V lookup: CDR1 LGHDT, CDR2 YNNKEL (reference sequence). V is TRBV3-1 and J is TRBJ2-7; possibly TRBD1 for D (6 bases). The TCR was taken from a man between 18 and 29 years old with Graves' ophthalmopathy. The sequencing input was blood. Here the CDR3 reads CASSFYLGQSSYEQYF. DNA of the CDR3: TGTGCCAGCAGCTTTTATCTGGGACAAAGCTCCTACGAGCAGTACTTC.